One sample yielded the 29 T cell receptor beta chains listed below, sequenced in a study of technical replicates of blood from a few donors. Generated by immunoSEQ multiplex PCR, the TCRdb table keeps only in-frame clones and is missing some. The sample records around 100,000 clones, 85% to 95% being singletons. The sample consisted of T cells isolated from PBMCs. The receptors were gathered from a human donor in good health.

The chain is built from TRBV5-1 and TRBJ1-1; 12 nucleotides agree with TRBD1. V lost 6 bases and J lost 7; bases outside the gene matches: 16. This CDR3 has 17 amino acids. Germline V CDR1 and CDR2: SGHRS, YFSETQ. The CDR3 sequence: CASTLGTGGARVHEAFF. The CDR3, as DNA: TGCGCCAGCACCCTCGGGACAGGGGGCGCGAGAGTACATGAAGCTTTCTTT.

This chain connects TRBV29-1 to TRBJ2-1; 10 bases fit TRBD2. Trimming removed 7 bases from V and 10 bases from J; junction bases left unmatched: 10. Germline CDR1 SQVTM, CDR2 ANQGSEA. The CDR3 has 13 residues. The CDR3 is CSAPGLATREQFF. CDR3 nucleotides: TGCAGCGCCCCGGGACTAGCGACAAGAGAGCAGTTCTTC.

Here the CDR3 reads CASSYGGQGPYEQYF. The DNA of the CDR3 is TGTGCCAGCAGTTACGGGGGACAGGGTCCCTACGAGCAGTACTTC. The chain carries TRBV6-5 and TRBJ2-7; 9 bases match TRBD1. This CDR3 has 15 amino acids. Per germline, CDR1 MNHEY and CDR2 SVGAGI. The junction had 4 bases not matched to a gene; V was cut back by 2 bases and J by 2 bases.

This clone was seen a single time. The rearrangement joins TRBV6-1 to TRBJ1-2; 10 bases align to TRBD1. Germline loops: CDR1 MNHNS, CDR2 SASEGT. The CDR3 covers 19 residues. V shed 4 bases and J 8 bases; nucleotides not matched to a gene: 22. The CDR3 reads CASSGIDLGGQGRFIGYTF. The CDR3 nucleotides are TGTGCCAGCAGTGGCATTGATCTTGGGGGACAGGGGAGGTTCATCGGCTACACCTTC.

The chain is built from TRBV11-3 and TRBJ2-5; D uncertain. The CDR3 is made up of 15 amino acids. Trimming cost V 1 base and J 2 bases, with 11 bases left between them. Looked up from germline, CDR1 is SGHNT and CDR2 is YENEEA. The CDR3 region has the DNA TGTGCCAGCAGCTTAGGCCTTGGCGGACAAGAGACCCAGTACTTC. Translated: CASSLGLGGQETQYF.

The gene calls are TRBV6-6 and TRBJ2-7; 16 positions agree with TRBD2. The CDR3 is made up of 16 amino acids. CDR1 MNHNY and CDR2 SVGAGI come from the germline V gene (reference sequence). The ends lost 6 bases at V and 4 bases at J; junction bases unmatched: 6. The CDR3 loop is CASRYGGLAGGYEQYF. As DNA, the CDR3 is TGTGCCAGCAGATACGGGGGACTAGCGGGAGGGTACGAGCAGTACTTC.

V is TRBV4-1 and J is TRBJ1-4, with a tentative D call TRBD1 (6 bases). Trimming shortened V by 0 bases and J by 8 bases, and 13 bases separated the two germline ends. Germline CDR1 is MGHRA and CDR2 is YSYEKL. The CDR3 totals 15 residues. The CDR3 loop reads CASSQEKTGFEKLFF. In nucleotides, the CDR3 is TGCGCCAGCAGCCAAGAAAAGACAGGTTTCGAAAAACTGTTTTTT.

The CDR3 sequence: CAISDPPGPDTEAFF. Written as DNA, the CDR3 is TGTGCCATCAGTGACCCCCCGGGTCCCGACACTGAAGCTTTCTTT. The chain combines TRBV10-3 with TRBJ1-1; no firm D call. Germline lookup yields CDR1 ENHRY and CDR2 SYGVKD. Trimming shortened V by 3 bases and J by 3 bases, and 14 bases separated the two germline ends. This CDR3 is 15 amino acids long.

This clone has a single count. J is TRBJ2-3 and V is TRBV19; possible D gene TRBD1, 5 bases. The CDR3 covers 14 residues. CDR1 and CDR2 (germline): LNHDA, SQIVND (reference sequence). The V gene lost 4 bases and the J gene lost 2 bases, with 10 bases spanning the gap. The CDR3 loop is CASSTGWDTDTQYF. CDR3 bases: TGTGCCAGTAGTACAGGGTGGGACACAGATACGCAGTATTTT.

In DNA, the CDR3 is TGTGCCTGGAGTTCGGGTTCAGGGAAGCAGCCCCAGCATTTT. Protein: CAWSSGSGKQPQHF. V gene TRBV30 combines with J gene TRBJ1-5, with a weak D call TRBD1 (5 bases). This CDR3 region has 14 residues. CDR1 and CDR2 (germline): GTSNPN, SVGIG (reference sequence). V shed 2 bases and J shed 7 bases, with 15 bases lying between them.

The rearrangement uses TRBV5-1 and TRBJ2-1; TRBD2 might be the D (6 bases). CDR3 length: 13 amino acids. V was pared by 5 bases and J by 7 bases, with 13 bases between. CDR1 is SGHRS and CDR2 is YFSETQ in the germline V gene. CDR3: CASSTARENEQFF. The CDR3 DNA follows: TGCGCCAGCAGTACTGCCCGGGAGAATGAGCAGTTCTTC. Looking up the rest from reference TRBV5-1 and TRBJ2-1 gives the full variable domain: KAGVTQTPRYLIKTRGQQVTLSCSPISGHRSVSWYQQTPGQGLQFLFEYFSETQRNKGNFPGRFSGRQFSNSRSEMNVSTLELGDSALYLCASSTARENEQFFGPGTRLTVL.

The chain recombines TRBV19 with TRBJ2-2; maybe TRBD2 (6 bases). The CDR3 covers 15 residues. The germline gives CDR1 LNHDA, CDR2 SQIVND (reference sequence). Trimming removed 3 bases from V and 2 bases from J, with 10 bases in between. The CDR3: CASSIGGYNTGELFF. The CDR3 DNA reads TGTGCCAGTAGTATTGGAGGGTATAACACCGGGGAGCTGTTTTTT.

This clone showed up just once. At the DNA level, this CDR3 is encoded by other sequences in the same sample as well. The chain is built from TRBV29-1 and TRBJ1-2; 10 bases line up with TRBD1. Germline lookup yields CDR1 SQVTM and CDR2 ANQGSEA. V shed 7 bases, J shed 8 bases, and the junction held 7 bases outside the gene matches. This CDR3 comprises 12 residues. The DNA of the CDR3 is TGCAGCGCCCCGAGGGGACAGGGGGGCTACACCTTC. This gives the protein CSAPRGQGGYTF.

The chain carries TRBV7-8 and TRBJ2-3; 7 positions agree with TRBD2. Germline values: CDR1 SGHVS, CDR2 FQNEAQ. The CDR3 length is 17 residues. With 3 bases clipped from V and 1 base from J, the junction kept 10 bases outside the gene matches. CDR3 loop: CASSFVLRELGTDTQYF. The CDR3 DNA sequence: TGTGCCAGCAGCTTCGTTCTGCGGGAGTTAGGCACAGATACGCAGTATTTT. The full variable domain, in which reference TRBV7-8 and TRBJ2-3 provide the parts outside the CDR3, is GAGVSQSPRYKVAKRGQDVALRCDPISGHVSLFWYQQALGQGPEFLTYFQNEAQLDKSGLPSDRFFAERPEGSVSTLKIQRTQQEDSAVYLCASSFVLRELGTDTQYFGPGTRLTVL.

The rearrangement uses TRBV28 and TRBJ2-7; 11 bases match TRBD2. This CDR3 spans 14 amino acids. Germline loops: CDR1 MDHEN, CDR2 SYDVKM. Trimming took 6 bases from V and 7 from J; bases not matched to a gene: 8. Here the CDR3 DNA reads TGTGCCAGCAGCGCTCTAGCGGGAGGAGGAGAGCAGTACTTC. Protein: CASSALAGGGEQYF.

This clone was seen a single time. The chain couples TRBV4-1 to TRBJ2-7, with D possibly being TRBD1 (5 bases). This CDR3 has 15 amino acids. Germline V CDR1 and CDR2: MGHRA, YSYEKL. The germline V and J ends were trimmed by 1 base and 1 base, with 11 bases remaining between them. CDR3 sequence reads: CASSQVAQASYEQYF. The CDR3 DNA reads TGCGCCAGCAGCCAAGTAGCACAGGCTTCCTACGAGCAGTACTTC.

This chain connects TRBV7-9 to TRBJ2-4; 7 positions agree with TRBD2. This CDR3 region has 16 residues. The germline V gene encodes CDR1 SEHNR and CDR2 FQNEAQ (reference sequence). The V and J ends lost 4 bases and 6 bases, in that order; junction bases with no gene match: 12. The CDR3 is CASSSDAGLEGNIQYF. The CDR3, as DNA: TGTGCCAGCAGCTCCGATGCCGGACTAGAAGGAAACATTCAGTACTTC.

J is TRBJ1-1 and V is TRBV28; perhaps TRBD1 as D (6 bases). Germline values: CDR1 MDHEN, CDR2 SYDVKM. The V end lost 6 bases, the J end lost 4 bases, and 12 bases lay between the germline ends. The CDR3 runs 13 residues. CDR3 in amino acids: CASRGGGGTEAFF. CDR3 bases: TGTGCCAGCAGGGGAGGGGGTGGCACTGAAGCTTTCTTT.

The J gene is TRBJ1-4, the V gene TRBV5-6, with 7 positions matching TRBD1. V lost 4 bases and J lost 7; bases outside the gene matches: 10. The CDR3 has 15 residues. CDR1 SGHDT and CDR2 YYEEEE come from the germline V gene. The CDR3 loop is CASSLTQGSREKLFF. CDR3 DNA sequence: TGTGCCAGCAGCCTTACACAGGGGTCACGTGAAAAACTGTTTTTT.

V usage is TRBV5-1 and J usage is TRBJ2-1; 9 bases fit TRBD1. Looked up from germline, CDR1 is SGHRS and CDR2 is YFSETQ. This CDR3 region has 17 residues. The V gene end was trimmed by 0 bases and the J gene end by 0 bases; junction bases not matched to a gene: 4. This CDR3 is CASSLGGTGSSYNEQFF. DNA for the CDR3: TGCGCCAGCAGCTTGGGTGGGACAGGGAGCTCCTACAATGAGCAGTTCTTC.

The chain is built from TRBV14 and TRBJ1-2, with unresolved D. There are 13 residues in the CDR3. Germline assignment: CDR1 SGHDN and CDR2 FVKESK. The ends were cut back, 5 bases at V and 8 bases at J, with 15 bases in the middle. CDR3 amino acids: CASSEVAGGGYTF. The CDR3 DNA follows: TGTGCCAGCAGCGAAGTGGCAGGAGGAGGCTACACCTTC.

This chain uses TRBV11-2 with TRBJ2-7, with D unclear. The CDR3 runs to 15 residues. Germline-derived CDR1 and CDR2 are SGHAT and FQNNGV. The ends were cut back, 3 bases at V and 0 bases at J, with 12 bases in the middle. In nucleotides, the CDR3 is TGTGCCAGCAGCTTGAGCGACTCTAGCTCCTACGAGCAGTACTTC. Protein: CASSLSDSSSYEQYF.

The gene calls are TRBV13 and TRBJ1-2; a possible D gene is TRBD1 (6 bases). The V end lost 5 bases, the J end lost 2 bases, and 12 bases lay between the germline ends. CDR3 length: 14 amino acids. CDR1 and CDR2 (germline): PRHDT, FYEKMQ (reference sequence). The CDR3 sequence: CASSKDSSNYGYTF. The CDR3 bases are TGTGCCAGCAGCAAGGACAGTTCAAACTATGGCTACACCTTC.

This sequence joins TRBV19 and TRBJ2-7; unclear D gene. Trimming cost V 3 bases and J 2 bases, with 8 bases left between them. Germline V gene lookup returns CDR1 LNHDA and CDR2 SQIVND (reference sequence). This CDR3 comprises 13 residues. The chain's CDR3 is CASSIFPAYEQYF. In DNA form, the CDR3 reads TGTGCCAGTAGTATCTTCCCTGCCTACGAGCAGTACTTC.

In this sample, this clone turned up a few times. The chain carries TRBV2 and TRBJ1-2, with 11 bases that match TRBD1. J lost 4 bases, V lost 7 bases, and 2 bases had no gene match. There are 13 residues in the CDR3. From germline, CDR1 is SNHLY and CDR2 FYNNEI. CDR3 DNA sequence: TGTGCCAGCATGGGACAGGGGGTCTATGGCTACACCTTC. Amino acid sequence: CASMGQGVYGYTF. The variable domain in full, with the rest retrieved from reference TRBV2 and TRBJ1-2, is EPEVTQTPSHQVTQMGQEVILRCVPISNHLYFYWYRQILGQKVEFLVSFYNNEISEKSEIFDDQFSVERPDGSNFTLKIRSTKLEDSAMYFCASMGQGVYGYTFGSGTRLTVV.

The table lists this clone with a count of one. V usage is TRBV9 and J usage is TRBJ2-2; no clear D. Germline lookup yields CDR1 SGDLS and CDR2 YYNGEE. V lost 0 bases, J lost 5 bases, and 8 bases lay in between. The CDR3 extends over 14 amino acids. CDR3 nucleotide sequence: TGTGCCAGCAGCGTAGGAGTAGATACCGGGGAGCTGTTTTTT. Translation: CASSVGVDTGELFF.

This chain links TRBV30 with TRBJ1-5, with D unresolved. The CDR3 sequence is 16 residues long. The germline gives CDR1 GTSNPN, CDR2 SVGIG (reference sequence). Trimming stripped 2 bases from V and 4 bases from J, with 18 bases between. The CDR3 region is CAWSPVSFRGNQPQHF. The CDR3 nucleotides are TGTGCCTGGAGTCCTGTGAGCTTCCGAGGTAATCAGCCCCAGCATTTT.

A few counts support this clone. The rearrangement joins TRBV5-1 to TRBJ1-1, with D uncertain. V shed 2 bases and J shed 1 base, with 6 bases lying between them. This CDR3 comprises 13 residues. The V gene's germline CDR1 is SGHRS and CDR2 YFSETQ. The CDR3 reads CASSFHRNTEAFF. In nucleotides, the CDR3 is TGCGCCAGCAGCTTTCATAGGAACACTGAAGCTTTCTTT.

The J gene is TRBJ1-4, the V gene TRBV30; D remains ambiguous. CDR3 length: 12 residues. With 2 bases removed from V and 8 bases from J, the gap between germline ends came to 9 bases. Germline CDR1 is GTSNPN and CDR2 is SVGIG (reference sequence). The CDR3 loop reads CAWSLQVEKLFF. In DNA form, the CDR3 reads TGTGCCTGGAGTTTGCAGGTCGAAAAACTGTTTTTT.